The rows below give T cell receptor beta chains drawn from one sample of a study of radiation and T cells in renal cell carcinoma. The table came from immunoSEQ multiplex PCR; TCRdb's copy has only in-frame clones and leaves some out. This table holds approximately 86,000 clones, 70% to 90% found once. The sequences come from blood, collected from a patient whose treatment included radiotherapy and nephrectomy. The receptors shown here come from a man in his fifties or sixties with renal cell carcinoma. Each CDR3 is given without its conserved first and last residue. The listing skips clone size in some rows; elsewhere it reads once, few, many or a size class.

ASSPQPATNEKLF TRBJ1-4 TRBV9 -
ASSEIGGNSPLH TRBJ1-6 TRBV9 once
ASGGQGVAAF TRBJ1-1 TRBV28 -
ASRQSGFTNEKLF TRBJ1-4 TRBV7-9 -
ASSRHRTTNEKLF TRBJ1-4 TRBV11-1 -
ASSGGQSYEQY TRBJ2-7 TRBV19 -
ATQGTGLGYGYT TRBJ1-2 TRBV6-1 -
SVAGTGQLKNNYGYT TRBJ1-2 TRBV29-1 few
ASSATPGSSYNSPLH TRBJ1-6 TRBV19 -
ASSPRGGGTEAF TRBJ1-1 TRBV18 -
ASSLVQGWSGYT TRBJ1-2 TRBV5-1 -
ASSIRQGGTDTQY TRBJ2-3 TRBV19 once
ASSPPAGGLTNEKLF TRBJ1-4 TRBV18 -
ASSFDARALGTEAF TRBJ1-1 TRBV5-1 -
ASSLSANTEAF TRBJ1-1 TRBV7-3 -
ASSQDRGSSYEQY TRBJ2-7 TRBV7-9 -
ASTMDQSNEQF TRBJ2-1 TRBV6-4 -
SVRYRDSERNTGELF TRBJ2-2 TRBV29-1 -
AWSVGVTEAF TRBJ1-1 TRBV30 -
ASSLGSSSEQY TRBJ2-7 TRBV7-2 -
ASGEGGAYEQY TRBJ2-7 TRBV7-2 -
ASSQDPSLGGDEKLF TRBJ1-4 TRBV4-3 -
AWCTGTGEETQY TRBJ2-5 TRBV30 few
ASSPTGGTYEQY TRBJ2-7 TRBV18 -
ASSGKGLNTGELF TRBJ2-2 TRBV5-1 -
ASSRRQINTEAF TRBJ1-1 TRBV14 few
ATRGGPYEQY TRBJ2-7 TRBV6-5 -
ASSLFRTGGYEQY TRBJ2-7 TRBV5-1 -
ASSAWGLSTDTQY TRBJ2-3 TRBV9 -
ASSLSTSGSYEQY TRBJ2-7 TRBV10-2 -
ASSPMAGRVTRQF TRBJ2-1 TRBV11-2 -
ATSRSFASGDYTDTQY TRBJ2-3 TRBV15 -
ASSAGLLWETQY TRBJ2-5 TRBV18 -
ASSTGTNSPGDTQY TRBJ2-3 TRBV21-1 once
ASSLESNGELF TRBJ2-2 TRBV7-6 -
ASRRGGPLAYEQY TRBJ2-7 TRBV5-1 -
ASSLTEGASPLH TRBJ1-6 TRBV7-2 -
ASSELGSTDTQY TRBJ2-3 TRBV25-1 few
ASSLSIGTGGTDTQY TRBJ2-3 TRBV7-9 -
ASSPKRNTEAF TRBJ1-1 TRBV18 -
ASSLAGTNEKLF TRBJ1-4 TRBV5-1 -
ASSLWGREREIGDEQY TRBJ2-7 TRBV7-2 few
SVVTGIDYGYT TRBJ1-2 TRBV29-1 -
ATGRSATGELF TRBJ2-2 TRBV12-5 once
ASSGGRAYGYT TRBJ1-2 TRBV7-9 few
ASSITTSTDTQY TRBJ2-3 TRBV19 -
ASSFPYEQY TRBJ2-7 TRBV7-2 -
SVEQGAETQY TRBJ2-5 TRBV29-1 -
ASSESKGARGYT TRBJ1-2 TRBV2 -
ASGLVPDGVETQY TRBJ2-5 TRBV12-5 -